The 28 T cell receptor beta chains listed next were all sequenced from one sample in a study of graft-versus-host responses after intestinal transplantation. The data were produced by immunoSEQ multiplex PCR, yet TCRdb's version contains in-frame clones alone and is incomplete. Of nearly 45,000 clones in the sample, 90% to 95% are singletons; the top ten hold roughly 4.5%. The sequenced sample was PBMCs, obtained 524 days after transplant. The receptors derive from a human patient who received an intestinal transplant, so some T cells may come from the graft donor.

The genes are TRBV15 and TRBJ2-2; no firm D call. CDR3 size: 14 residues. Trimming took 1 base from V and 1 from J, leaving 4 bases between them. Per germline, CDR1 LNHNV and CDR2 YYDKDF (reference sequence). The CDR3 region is CATSRGQNTGELFF. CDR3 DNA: TGTGCCACCAGCAGAGGACAGAACACCGGGGAGCTGTTTTTT.

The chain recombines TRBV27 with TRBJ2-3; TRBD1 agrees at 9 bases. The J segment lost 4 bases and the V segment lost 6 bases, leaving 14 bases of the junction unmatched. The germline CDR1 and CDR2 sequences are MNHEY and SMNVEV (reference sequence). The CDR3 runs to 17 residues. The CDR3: CASRLEAGTGTPDTQYF. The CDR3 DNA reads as TGTGCCAGCAGGCTTGAAGCCGGGACAGGGACTCCAGATACGCAGTATTTT.

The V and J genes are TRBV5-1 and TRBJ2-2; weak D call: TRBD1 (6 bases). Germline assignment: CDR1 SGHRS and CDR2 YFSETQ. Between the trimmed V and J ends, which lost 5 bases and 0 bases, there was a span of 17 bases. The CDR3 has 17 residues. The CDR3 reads CASRANTGTTNTGELFF. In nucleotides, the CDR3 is TGCGCCAGCAGGGCCAATACCGGGACAACGAACACCGGGGAGCTGTTTTTT.

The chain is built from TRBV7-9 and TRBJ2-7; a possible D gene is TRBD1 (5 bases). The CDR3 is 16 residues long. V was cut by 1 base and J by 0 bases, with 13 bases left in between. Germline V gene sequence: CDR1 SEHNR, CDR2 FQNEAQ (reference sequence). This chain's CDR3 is CASSLDRTRSSYEQYF. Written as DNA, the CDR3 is TGTGCCAGCAGCTTAGATAGGACACGTAGCTCCTACGAGCAGTACTTC.

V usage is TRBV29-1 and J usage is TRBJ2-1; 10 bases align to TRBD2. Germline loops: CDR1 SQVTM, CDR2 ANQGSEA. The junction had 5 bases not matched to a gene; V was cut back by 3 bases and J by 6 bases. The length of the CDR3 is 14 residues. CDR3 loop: CSVDTAGGGNEQFF. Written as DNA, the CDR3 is TGCAGCGTTGATACAGCGGGAGGGGGCAATGAGCAGTTCTTC.

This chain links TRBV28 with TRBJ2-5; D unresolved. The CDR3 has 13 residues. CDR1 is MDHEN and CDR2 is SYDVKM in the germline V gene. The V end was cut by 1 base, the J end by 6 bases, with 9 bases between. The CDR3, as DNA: TGTGCCAGCAGTTTATTTGCCAGGAAGACCCAGTACTTC. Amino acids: CASSLFARKTQYF.

The CDR3 region is CASRRGQGAVGYTF. The CDR3, as DNA: TGTGCCAGCAGGAGGGGACAGGGGGCAGTGGGCTACACCTTC. This chain uses TRBV6-5 with TRBJ1-2, with TRBD1 matching 12 bases. The CDR3 extends over 14 amino acids. From germline, CDR1 is MNHEY and CDR2 SVGAGI. V gave up 6 bases and J gave up 8 bases; unmatched junction bases: 7.

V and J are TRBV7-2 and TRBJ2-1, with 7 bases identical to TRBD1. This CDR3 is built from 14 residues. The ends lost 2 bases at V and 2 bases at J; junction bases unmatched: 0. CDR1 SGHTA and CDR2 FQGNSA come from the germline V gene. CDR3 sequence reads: CASSLTGAYNEQFF. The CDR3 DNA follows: TGTGCCAGCAGCTTAACAGGGGCCTACAATGAGCAGTTCTTC.

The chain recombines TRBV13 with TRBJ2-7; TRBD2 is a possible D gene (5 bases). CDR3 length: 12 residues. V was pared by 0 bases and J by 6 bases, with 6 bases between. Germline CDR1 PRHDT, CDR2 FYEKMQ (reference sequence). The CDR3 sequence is CASSLGEAEQYF. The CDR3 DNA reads TGTGCCAGCAGCTTAGGGGAGGCCGAGCAGTACTTC.

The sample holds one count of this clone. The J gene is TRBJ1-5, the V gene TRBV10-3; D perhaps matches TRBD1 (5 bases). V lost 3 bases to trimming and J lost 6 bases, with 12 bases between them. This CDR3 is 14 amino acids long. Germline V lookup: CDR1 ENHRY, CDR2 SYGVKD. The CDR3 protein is CAISDRQGSQPQHF. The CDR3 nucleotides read TGTGCCATCAGTGATCGGCAGGGAAGTCAGCCCCAGCATTTT.

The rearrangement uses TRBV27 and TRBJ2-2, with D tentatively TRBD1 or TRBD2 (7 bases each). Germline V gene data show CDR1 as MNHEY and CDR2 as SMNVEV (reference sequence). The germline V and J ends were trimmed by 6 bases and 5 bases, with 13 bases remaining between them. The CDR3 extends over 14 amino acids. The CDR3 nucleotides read TGTGCCAGCAGCATCAGGGGGGGTACCGGGGAGCTGTTTTTT. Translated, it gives CASSIRGGTGELFF.

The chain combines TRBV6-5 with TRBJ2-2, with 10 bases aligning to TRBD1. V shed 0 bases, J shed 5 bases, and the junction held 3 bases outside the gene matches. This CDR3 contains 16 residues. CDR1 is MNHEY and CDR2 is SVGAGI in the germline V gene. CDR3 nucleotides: TGTGCCAGCAGTTACTCCGGGACAGGGGTTACCGGGGAGCTGTTTTTT. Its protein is CASSYSGTGVTGELFF.

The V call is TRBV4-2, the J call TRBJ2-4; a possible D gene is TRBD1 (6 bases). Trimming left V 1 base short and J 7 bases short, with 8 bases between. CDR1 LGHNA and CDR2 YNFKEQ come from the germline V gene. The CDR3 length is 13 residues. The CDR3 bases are TGTGCCAGCAGCCAAGCTACAGGGAACATTCAGTACTTC. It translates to CASSQATGNIQYF.

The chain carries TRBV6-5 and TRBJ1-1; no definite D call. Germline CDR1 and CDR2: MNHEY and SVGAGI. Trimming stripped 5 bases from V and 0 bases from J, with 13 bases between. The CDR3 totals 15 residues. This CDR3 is CASSVDTYLNTEAFF. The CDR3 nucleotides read TGTGCCAGCAGTGTCGACACGTACCTGAACACTGAAGCTTTCTTT.

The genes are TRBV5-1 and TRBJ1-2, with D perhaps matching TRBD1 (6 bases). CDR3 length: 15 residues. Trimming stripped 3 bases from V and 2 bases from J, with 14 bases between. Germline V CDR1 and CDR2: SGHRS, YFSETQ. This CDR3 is CASSSMAGVNYGYTF. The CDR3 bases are TGCGCCAGCAGCTCAATGGCAGGGGTGAACTATGGCTACACCTTC. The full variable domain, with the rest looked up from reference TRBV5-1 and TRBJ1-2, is KAGVTQTPRYLIKTRGQQVTLSCSPISGHRSVSWYQQTPGQGLQFLFEYFSETQRNKGNFPGRFSGRQFSNSRSEMNVSTLELGDSALYLCASSSMAGVNYGYTFGSGTRLTVV.

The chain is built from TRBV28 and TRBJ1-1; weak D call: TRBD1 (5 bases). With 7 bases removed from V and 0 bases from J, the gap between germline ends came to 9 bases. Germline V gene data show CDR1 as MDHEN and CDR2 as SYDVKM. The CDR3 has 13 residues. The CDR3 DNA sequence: TGTGCCAGCAAGGGACTGCTGAACACTGAAGCTTTCTTT. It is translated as CASKGLLNTEAFF.

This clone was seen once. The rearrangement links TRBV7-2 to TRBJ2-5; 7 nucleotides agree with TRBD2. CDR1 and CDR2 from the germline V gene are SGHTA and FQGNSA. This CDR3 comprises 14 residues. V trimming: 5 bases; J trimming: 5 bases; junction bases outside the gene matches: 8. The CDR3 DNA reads TGTGCCAGCAGCCCCCCGACTAGCCGGGAGACCCAGTACTTC. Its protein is CASSPPTSRETQYF.

CDR3 region: CAWRQGHTGELFF. CDR3 bases: TGTGCCTGGAGACAGGGTCACACCGGGGAGCTGTTTTTT. The V call is TRBV30, the J call TRBJ2-2; a weak D match, TRBD1 (6 bases). This CDR3 comprises 13 residues. Germline assignment: CDR1 GTSNPN and CDR2 SVGIG (reference sequence). With 3 bases removed from V and 3 bases from J, the gap between germline ends came to 8 bases.

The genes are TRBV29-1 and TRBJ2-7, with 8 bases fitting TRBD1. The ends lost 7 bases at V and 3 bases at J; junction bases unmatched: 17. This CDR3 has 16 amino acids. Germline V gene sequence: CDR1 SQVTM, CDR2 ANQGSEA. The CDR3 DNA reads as TGCAGCGCCCTTGCCGCGACAGGGGTGGGTAGCTACGAGCAGTACTTC. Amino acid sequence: CSALAATGVGSYEQYF.

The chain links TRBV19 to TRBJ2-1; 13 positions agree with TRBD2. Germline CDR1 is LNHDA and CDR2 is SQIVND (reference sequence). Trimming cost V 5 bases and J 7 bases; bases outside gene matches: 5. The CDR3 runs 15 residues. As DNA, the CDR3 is TGTGCCAGTAGTTTTGGACTAGCGGGAGTAAATGAGCAGTTCTTC. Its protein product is CASSFGLAGVNEQFF.

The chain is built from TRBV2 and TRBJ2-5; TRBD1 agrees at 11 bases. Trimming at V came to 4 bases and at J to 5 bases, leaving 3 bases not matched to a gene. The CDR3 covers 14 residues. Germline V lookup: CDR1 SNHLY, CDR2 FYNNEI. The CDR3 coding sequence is TGTGCCAGCAGTGGGACAGGGGGCGGTGAGACCCAGTACTTC. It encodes CASSGTGGGETQYF.

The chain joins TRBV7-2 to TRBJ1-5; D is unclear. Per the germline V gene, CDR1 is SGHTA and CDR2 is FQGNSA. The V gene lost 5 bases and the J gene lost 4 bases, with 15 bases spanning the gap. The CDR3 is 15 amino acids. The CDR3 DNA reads TGTGCCAGCAGCCAGACGGGCCTCAGTAATCAGCCCCAGCATTTT. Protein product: CASSQTGLSNQPQHF.

The CDR3 loop is CASSQGDMPAYEQYF. In DNA form, the CDR3 reads TGTGCCAGCAGTCAGGGCGACATGCCAGCCTACGAGCAGTACTTC. V gene TRBV6-6 combines with J gene TRBJ2-7, with D tentatively TRBD1 (5 bases). Per the germline V gene, CDR1 is MNHNY and CDR2 is SVGAGI (reference sequence). The ends were cut back, 5 bases at V and 2 bases at J, with 16 bases in the middle. The CDR3 contains 15 residues.

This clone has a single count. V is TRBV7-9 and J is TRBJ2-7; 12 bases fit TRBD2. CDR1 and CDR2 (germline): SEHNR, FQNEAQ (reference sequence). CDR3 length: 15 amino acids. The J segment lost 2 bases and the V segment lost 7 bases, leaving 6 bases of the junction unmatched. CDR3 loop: CASTPSSGRAYEQYF. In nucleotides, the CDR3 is TGTGCCAGCACCCCTTCTAGCGGGAGGGCCTACGAGCAGTACTTC. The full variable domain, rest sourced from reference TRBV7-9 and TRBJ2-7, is DTGVSQNPRHKITKRGQNVTFRCDPISEHNRLYWYRQTLGQGPEFLTYFQNEAQLEKSRLLSDRFSAERPKGSFSTLEIQRTEQGDSAMYLCASTPSSGRAYEQYFGPGTRLTVT.

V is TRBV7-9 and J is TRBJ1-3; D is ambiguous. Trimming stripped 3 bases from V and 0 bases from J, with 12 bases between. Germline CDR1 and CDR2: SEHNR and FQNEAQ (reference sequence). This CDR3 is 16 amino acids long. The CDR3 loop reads CASSFGSPSSGNTIYF. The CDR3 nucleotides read TGTGCCAGCAGCTTCGGCAGTCCGAGCTCTGGAAACACCATATATTTT.

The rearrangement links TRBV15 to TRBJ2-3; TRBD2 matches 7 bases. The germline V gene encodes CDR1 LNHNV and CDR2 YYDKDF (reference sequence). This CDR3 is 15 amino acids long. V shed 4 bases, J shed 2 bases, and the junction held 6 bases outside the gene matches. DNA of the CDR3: TGTGCCACCAGCATTCGCGGGGGATTCACAGATACGCAGTATTTT. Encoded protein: CATSIRGGFTDTQYF.

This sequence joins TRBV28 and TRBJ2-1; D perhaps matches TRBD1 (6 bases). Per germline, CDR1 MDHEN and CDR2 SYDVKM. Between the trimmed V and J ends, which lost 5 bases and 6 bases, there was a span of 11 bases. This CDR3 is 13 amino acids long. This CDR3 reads CASSVNRVNEQFF. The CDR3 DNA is TGTGCCAGCAGTGTAAACAGGGTCAATGAGCAGTTCTTC.

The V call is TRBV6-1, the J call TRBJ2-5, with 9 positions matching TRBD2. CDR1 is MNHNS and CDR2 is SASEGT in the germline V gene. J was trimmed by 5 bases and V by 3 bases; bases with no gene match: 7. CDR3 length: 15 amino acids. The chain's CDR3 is CASSDGTAGGETQYF. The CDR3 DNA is TGTGCCAGCAGTGACGGGACAGCGGGGGGTGAGACCCAGTACTTC.